Described below is a single T cell receptor beta chain sequence and its context. This CDR3 region has 13 residues. CDR1 and CDR2 from the germline V gene are GTSNPN and SVGIG (reference sequence). Trimming took off 2 bases at V and 4 bases at J, with 11 bases between the two ends. The data were obtained in a study of CD8 T cells in Susac syndrome. Reverse transcription of about 0.45 to 1 ug RNA was performed with random hexamers. Across 54 Vbeta and 13 Jbeta, immunoSEQ multiplex PCR amplified TCR beta CDR3. In TCRdb, the immunoSEQ multiplex PCR reads were re-called with MiXCR into one record per CDR3 protein. The table records roughly 200,000 distinct CDR3 sequences, around 95% of them present only once. Sequencing of TCR beta was undertaken in CD8+ and CD4+ T cells derived from blood. The multiple sclerosis controls were treatment-naive patients affected by stable or active relapsing-remitting disease.

Sequencing was done on a sample of CD4+ T cells from PBMCs. The receptor comes from a human donor with multiple sclerosis. The chain carries TRBV30 and TRBJ1-2; D gene unclear. The CDR3 nucleotides read TGTGCCTGGAGTCCATTGGCCCTCTATGGCTACACCTTC. Encoded protein: CAWSPLALYGYTF.